A single sample gave rise to the 27 T cell receptor beta chains below, sequenced in a study of T cells after yellow fever vaccination. Using its own MiXCR run on the 5' RACE reads, TCRdb lists one record per CDR3 protein. The sample has 300,000 to 400,000 distinct CDR3 sequences, roughly an eighth seen once. This sample comprised CD4+ T cells sorted from PBMCs, obtained 15 days after the yellow fever booster vaccination. The receptors come from a young man who received the YFV17D yellow fever vaccine.

Many counts were recorded for this clonotype. The chain joins TRBV4-3 to TRBJ1-6; no firm D call. In germline, CDR1 is LGHNA, CDR2 YSLEER. V was trimmed by 1 base and J by 11 bases, leaving 9 bases between them. The CDR3 runs to 13 residues. The CDR3 DNA follows: TGCGCCAGCAGCCAAGTTGACGGTCCACCCCTCCACTTT. This gives the protein CASSQVDGPPLHF.

The J gene is TRBJ2-5, the V gene TRBV28; 10 bases are a match to TRBD2. This CDR3 contains 17 residues. J gave up 0 bases and V 5 bases, and 9 bases lay outside the gene matches. Looked up from germline, CDR1 is MDHEN and CDR2 is SYDVKM. The CDR3 coding sequence is TGTGCCAGCAGTGGGGATATTGGACTAGCGGACCAAGAGACCCAGTACTTC. Its protein is CASSGDIGLADQETQYF.

CDR3 region: CASRTGLAVTDTQYF. The CDR3 bases are TGTGCCAGCAGGACGGGACTAGCTGTGACAGATACGCAGTATTTT. The chain is built from TRBV7-2 and TRBJ2-3; 9 bases map to TRBD2. The length of the CDR3 is 15 residues. The germline V gene has CDR1 SGHTA and CDR2 FQGNSA. The V and J ends lost 6 bases and 3 bases, in that order; junction bases with no gene match: 7. Complete variable domain (other parts from reference TRBV7-2 and TRBJ2-3): GAGVSQSPSNKVTEKGKDVELRCDPISGHTALYWYRQSLGQGLEFLIYFQGNSAPDKSGLPSDRFSAERTGGSVSTLTIQRTQQEDSAVYLCASRTGLAVTDTQYFGPGTRLTVL.

There are a few counts of this clonotype. V gene TRBV20-1 combines with J gene TRBJ1-2; the match to TRBD1 covers 9 bases. Germline CDR1 reads DFQATT; CDR2 reads SNEGSKA (reference sequence). The V gene end was trimmed by 5 bases and the J gene end by 0 bases; junction bases not matched to a gene: 4. The CDR3 extends over 14 amino acids. In DNA form, the CDR3 reads TGCAGTGCTCGGACAGGGGCCTCTAACTATGGCTACACCTTC. Residues: CSARTGASNYGYTF.

The genes are TRBV4-1 and TRBJ2-5, with D possibly matching TRBD2 (6 bases). Germline CDR1 is MGHRA and CDR2 is YSYEKL. V lost 4 bases and J lost 1, with 22 bases in between. The CDR3 extends over 18 amino acids. The CDR3 sequence: CASSLRPSGVMGQETQYF. The CDR3 DNA is TGCGCCAGCAGCCTTCGACCCTCGGGAGTTATGGGCCAAGAGACCCAGTACTTC.

Points on this clonotype: A much larger clone lies a single base off, so this may be a read error. The chain has TRBV12-3 or TRBV12-4 and TRBJ1-1; D not certain. The CDR3 runs to 12 residues. The CDR3 coding sequence is TGTGCCGGCAGTTCTACGGCCGGTGAAGCTTTCTTT. It translates to CAGSSTAGEAFF.

This clonotype was seen only a few times. The CDR3 region is CSATGTSGATTLGETQYF. The CDR3 coding sequence is TGCAGTGCTACCGGGACTAGCGGGGCAACAACTCTGGGTGAGACCCAGTACTTC. The V call is TRBV20-1, the J call TRBJ2-5, with 13 bases that match TRBD2. Germline-derived CDR1 and CDR2 are DFQATT and SNEGSKA (reference sequence). The CDR3 length is 18 residues. V gave up 4 bases and J gave up 5 bases; unmatched junction bases: 16.

This clonotype was seen a few times. This chain links TRBV7-2 with TRBJ2-5; 7 bases match TRBD2. The CDR3 consists of 14 residues. V lost 4 bases to trimming and J lost 6 bases; unmatched junction nucleotides: 8. Per the germline V gene, CDR1 is SGHTA and CDR2 is FQGNSA. In DNA form, the CDR3 reads TGTGCCAGCAGCTCCTCCACTAGCGCGCAGACCCAGTACTTC. Translating it yields CASSSSTSAQTQYF.

CDR3 protein: CASSSQSGDTDTQYF. The CDR3, as DNA: TGTGCCAGCAGCTCCCAAAGCGGGGACACAGATACGCAGTATTTT. This rearrangement joins TRBV7-2 to TRBJ2-3; TRBD2 agrees at 7 bases. Trimming removed 4 bases from V and 2 bases from J; junction bases left unmatched: 6. Per germline, CDR1 SGHTA and CDR2 FQGNSA. CDR3 size: 15 residues.

The V call is TRBV6-6, the J call TRBJ1-2, with D perhaps matching TRBD1 (6 bases). The CDR3 runs 14 residues. From germline, CDR1 is MNHNY and CDR2 SVGAGI (reference sequence). Trimming stripped 6 bases from V and 1 base from J, with 12 bases between. CDR3 amino acids: CASRAQGDNYGYTF. DNA of the CDR3: TGTGCCAGCAGAGCACAGGGTGATAACTATGGCTACACCTTC.

This rearrangement joins TRBV10-2 to TRBJ2-4, with a possible D match to TRBD2 (6 bases). CDR3 length: 13 residues. Between the trimmed V and J ends, which lost 7 bases and 3 bases, there was a span of 10 bases. Germline values: CDR1 WSHSY, CDR2 SAAADI. Written as DNA, the CDR3 is TGCGCCAGCACCCCGGGAGTCAAAAACATTCAGTACTTC. This translates into CASTPGVKNIQYF.

This clonotype was seen many times. The V call is TRBV10-3, the J call TRBJ1-6; D is uncertain. Germline loops: CDR1 ENHRY, CDR2 SYGVKD. The CDR3 is made up of 12 amino acids. V was shortened by 6 bases and J by 6 bases, with 6 bases between the two germline ends. For the CDR3, the DNA is TGTGCCATCAGCGCCGCTAATTCACCCCTCCACTTT. Translation: CAISAANSPLHF.

The rearrangement joins TRBV4-3 to TRBJ1-5; tentative D call: TRBD1 (5 bases). V lost 2 bases, J lost 3 bases, and 17 bases lay in between. The CDR3 has 17 residues. Germline CDR1 and CDR2: LGHNA and YSLEER. CDR3 sequence (DNA): TGCGCCAGCAGCCAAACTCGGGGGGGAGAGGACAATCAGCCCCAGCATTTT. It encodes CASSQTRGGEDNQPQHF.

This clonotype was counted at least ten times. V usage is TRBV5-1 and J usage is TRBJ2-5, with TRBD2 matching over 7 bases. CDR1 and CDR2 (germline): SGHRS, YFSETQ. The CDR3 extends over 14 amino acids. The V and J ends lost 0 bases and 5 bases, in that order; junction bases with no gene match: 4. The CDR3 coding sequence is TGCGCCAGCAGCTTGGTTACAGCGGGGGAGACCCAGTACTTC. As protein: CASSLVTAGETQYF.

This clonotype was counted between two and nine times. The chain carries TRBV5-1 and TRBJ2-3; 7 bases match TRBD1. V shed 7 bases, J shed 1 base, and the junction held 15 bases outside the gene matches. The germline gives CDR1 SGHRS, CDR2 YFSETQ. This CDR3 has 17 residues. CDR3 region: CASGVVTGAQGTDTQYF. The CDR3 DNA follows: TGCGCCAGCGGAGTCGTAACAGGGGCCCAGGGCACAGATACGCAGTATTTT.

V usage is TRBV5-5 and J usage is TRBJ2-3; D is possibly TRBD2 (7 bases). Germline V lookup: CDR1 SGHKS, CDR2 YYEKEE (reference sequence). V lost 3 bases and J 8 bases, leaving 13 bases between the germline ends. This CDR3 has 13 residues. CDR3 in DNA: TGTGCCAGCAGCTGGGGGGGGCCGGGTACGCAGTATTTT. As protein: CASSWGGPGTQYF. Combining the CDR3 with reference TRBV5-5 and TRBJ2-3 gives the whole variable domain DAGVTQSPTHLIKTRGQQVTLRCSPISGHKSVSWYQQVLGQGPQFIFQYYEKEERGRGNFPDRFSARQFPNYSSELNVNALLLGDSALYLCASSWGGPGTQYFGPGTRLTVL.

The table lists this clonotype with a few counts. The chain employs TRBV7-2 and TRBJ2-2; D gene ambiguous. Trimming removed 0 bases at V and 6 bases at J, with 8 bases between. Germline loops: CDR1 SGHTA, CDR2 FQGNSA. CDR3 length: 14 amino acids. The CDR3 DNA sequence: TGTGCCAGCAGCTTAGCATTCTGGGCCGGGGAGCTGTTTTTT. This encodes CASSLAFWAGELFF.

This clonotype occurred a few times. J is TRBJ2-3 and V is TRBV4-2; TRBD2 aligns across 10 bases. The CDR3 is 18 amino acids. Trimming at V came to 0 bases and at J to 5 bases, leaving 11 bases not matched to a gene. Germline V lookup: CDR1 LGHNA, CDR2 YNFKEQ. For the CDR3, the DNA is TGTGCCAGCAGCCAAGATCGGCTAGCGGGGGCTCGGGTAGATACGCAGTATTTT. Amino acid sequence: CASSQDRLAGARVDTQYF.

J is TRBJ2-3 and V is TRBV30; D might be TRBD1 or TRBD2, each matching 5 bases. Trimming cost V 0 bases and J 8 bases, with 12 bases left between them. The CDR3 runs to 13 residues. The germline V gene has CDR1 GTSNPN and CDR2 SVGIG (reference sequence). The CDR3 nucleotides are TGTGCCTGGAGTGTAACGGGACCTAGTACGCAGTATTTT. Amino acid sequence: CAWSVTGPSTQYF.

The CDR3 protein is CSARGEDKQPQHF. CDR3 DNA sequence: TGCAGTGCTAGAGGGGAAGACAAACAGCCCCAGCATTTT. The V and J genes are TRBV20-1 and TRBJ1-5; D is undetermined. The CDR3 consists of 13 residues. V was pared by 1 base and J by 7 bases, with 11 bases between. Germline CDR1 reads DFQATT; CDR2 reads SNEGSKA (reference sequence).

This clonotype turned up a few times. V and J are TRBV29-1 and TRBJ1-1; no clear D. The CDR3 spans 12 residues. Germline values: CDR1 SQVTM, CDR2 ANQGSEA. Trimming stripped 3 bases from V and 3 bases from J, with 8 bases between. CDR3 in DNA: TGCAGCGTTGATCGAATATACACTGAAGCTTTCTTT. This sequence encodes CSVDRIYTEAFF.

This clonotype occurred a few times. The V gene is TRBV5-4, the J gene TRBJ2-1; the D is unclear. Per germline, CDR1 SGHNT and CDR2 YYREEE (reference sequence). The germline V and J ends were trimmed by 4 bases and 0 bases, with 11 bases remaining between them. The CDR3 extends over 15 amino acids. The CDR3 DNA reads TGTGCCAGCAGCGTGGACGGTAGCTCCTACAATGAGCAGTTCTTC. Translated: CASSVDGSSYNEQFF.

There are many counts of this clonotype. The V and J genes are TRBV27 and TRBJ1-5; 7 nucleotides line up with TRBD1. J lost 2 bases, V lost 3 bases, and 1 base had no gene match. The germline gives CDR1 MNHEY, CDR2 SMNVEV (reference sequence). The CDR3 sequence is 14 residues long. The CDR3 DNA follows: TGTGCCAGCAGTTTTGGACAGGGCAATCAGCCCCAGCATTTT. Translated: CASSFGQGNQPQHF.

There are a few counts of this clonotype. This chain uses TRBV10-2 with TRBJ1-1, with 8 bases identical to TRBD1. Germline V gene lookup returns CDR1 WSHSY and CDR2 SAAADI. J lost 4 bases, V lost 8 bases, and 12 bases had no gene match. The CDR3 runs 15 residues. DNA of the CDR3: TGCGCCAGCGACCCGACAGGGGCGCTGGCCACTGAAGCTTTCTTT. Translation: CASDPTGALATEAFF.

The chain is built from TRBV29-1 and TRBJ1-1, with 9 bases aligning to TRBD1. The CDR3 is made up of 13 amino acids. CDR1 is SQVTM, CDR2 ANQGSEA, per germline. The junction had 7 bases not matched to a gene; V was cut back by 5 bases and J by 6 bases. The CDR3 region has the DNA TGCAGCGTTTTTCAGGGACAGGGAGCTGAAGCTTTCTTT. Encoded protein: CSVFQGQGAEAFF.

This sequence joins TRBV6-2 or TRBV6-3 and TRBJ2-5; the match to TRBD2 covers 9 bases. Germline trimming cut 5 bases from V and 5 bases from J; bases unmatched to any gene: 9. The CDR3 consists of 15 residues. Germline V gene lookup returns CDR1 MNHEY and CDR2 SVGEGT. In DNA form, the CDR3 reads TGTGCCAGCAGTCGGCGGGGGGGCCTGGGGGAGACCCAGTACTTC. It yields the protein CASSRRGGLGETQYF.

V is TRBV3-1 and J is TRBJ1-4; TRBD1 is a possible D gene (6 bases). Germline V gene data show CDR1 as LGHDT and CDR2 as YNNKEL (reference sequence). V lost 2 bases and J lost 4, with 14 bases in between. The CDR3 is 16 residues long. Written as DNA, the CDR3 is TGTGCCAGCAGCCAACGGGGGCGCGGGGGTAATGAAAAACTGTTTTTT. Translating it yields CASSQRGRGGNEKLFF.